These T cell receptor beta chains were read from a single sample in a study of cytomegalovirus exposure and HLA in healthy donors. Clones were read by immunoSEQ multiplex PCR, and TCRdb kept only the in-frame ones, dropping some. Among 150,000 to 200,000 clones listed, roughly 85% were seen once. Sequencing used PBMCs. The receptors here all came from a man in his fifties or sixties in good health and CMV-seropositive. Each CDR3 is given with its conserved first and last residue. D genes are given only for firm matches. Size values are once, few and many counts, or a class for expanded clones, and some rows have none.

-,few,TRBV28,TRBJ2-1,TGTGCCAGCAGTTCTCGCGGGGCAGTCAATGAGCAGTTCTTC,CASSSRGAVNEQFF
-,-,TRBV7-9,TRBJ1-4,TGTGCCAGCAGCCCTTCCCTGGGCTTAGCAACTAATGAAAAACTGTTTTTT,CASSPSLGLATNEKLFF
TRBD1,-,TRBV29-1,TRBJ2-3,TGCAGCGGTGATACCGGGACAGGGGATGGTGATACGCAGTATTTT,CSGDTGTGDGDTQYF
-,-,TRBV7-7,TRBJ1-6,TGTGCCAGCGAAACTGGACAAGAGAATTCACCCCTCCACTTT,CASETGQENSPLHF
-,once,TRBV27,TRBJ1-1,TGTGCCAGCAGTTTATCGGGGCTGAGCAGGTCTAGGGGCACTGAAGCTTTCTTT,CASSLSGLSRSRGTEAFF
-,-,TRBV19,TRBJ1-2,TGTGCCAGTAGTAGTCCAGGTTCTTACGGCTACACCTTC,CASSSPGSYGYTF
TRBD2,-,TRBV28,TRBJ2-2,TGTGCCATCCGAACTGGGGGGGTTGAGAGAACCGGGGAGCTGTTTTTT,CAIRTGGVERTGELFF
-,-,TRBV4-3,TRBJ2-3,TGCGCCAGCAGCCAATATGTTACAGATACGCAGTATTTT,CASSQYVTDTQYF
TRBD1,-,TRBV29-1,TRBJ2-2,TGCAGCGTTGAGGGAGACAGGGCCGGGGAGCTGTTTTTT,CSVEGDRAGELFF
-,-,TRBV5-6,TRBJ1-2,TGTGCCAGCAGCACGACCGGGAAGCTCTATGGCTACACCTTC,CASSTTGKLYGYTF
TRBD2,once,TRBV9,TRBJ2-5,TGTGCCAGCAGCGCTGGGGGAGGGCACCAAGAGACCCAGTACTTC,CASSAGGGHQETQYF
TRBD1,few,TRBV29-1,TRBJ1-4,TGCAGCGTTGAAGAATCCAGGGGGCGTGAAAAACTGTTTTTT,CSVEESRGREKLFF
TRBD2,-,TRBV28,TRBJ2-5,TGTGCCAGCAGTTCCCCCCGGGGGGGAGAGACCCAGTACTTC,CASSSPRGGETQYF
-,-,TRBV10-3,TRBJ2-1,TGTGCCATCAGTGGCACTAGCAACGGTGAGCAGTTCTTC,CAISGTSNGEQFF
-,few,TRBV9,TRBJ2-1,TGTGCCAGCAGCCTAAGAGGCGCGCCGGAGTGGAATGAGCAGTTCTTC,CASSLRGAPEWNEQFF
-,-,TRBV11-1,TRBJ2-7,TGTGCCAGCAGCCCGAACAGGGCCGAGCAGTACTTC,CASSPNRAEQYF
TRBD2,-,TRBV7-3,TRBJ2-7,TGTGCCAGCAGCCCAGGGAGGGGCCTCTCCTACGAGCAGTACTTC,CASSPGRGLSYEQYF
TRBD1,-,TRBV30,TRBJ1-1,TGTGCCTTGAACCAGGGACAGGGGATGGGGTCCTCCATGAACACTGAAGCTTTCTTT,CALNQGQGMGSSMNTEAFF
-,-,TRBV19,TRBJ1-5,TGTGCCAGTAGTATTAGAGGAGTAAGGGGCCGCAGTTGGAGCAATCAGCCCCAGCATTTT,CASSIRGVRGRSWSNQPQHF
TRBD1,-,TRBV28,TRBJ1-5,TGTGCCAGCAGGCCCAGAGGACAGGGAATGCAGCCCCAGCATTTT,CASRPRGQGMQPQHF
TRBD1,-,TRBV4-3,TRBJ2-1,TGCGCCAGCAGCCAAGAGAGGACAGGGCCCTACAATGAGCAGTTCTTC,CASSQERTGPYNEQFF
TRBD1,-,TRBV28,TRBJ2-2,TGTGCCAGCAGTTTGGCCGGAGGACAGGGCCACACCGGGGAGCTGTTTTTT,CASSLAGGQGHTGELFF
TRBD1,once,TRBV18,TRBJ1-6,TGTGCCAGCTCATCCCTGCCCCCGGGACAGGGTGCCTCACCCCTCCACTTT,CASSSLPPGQGASPLHF
-,-,TRBV27,TRBJ2-7,TGTGCCAGCAGTTTGTTCTCCCAGGGTACCTACGAGCAGTACTTC,CASSLFSQGTYEQYF
TRBD1,-,TRBV7-9,TRBJ1-1,TGTTCCAGCAGCTTAGCGGGACAGGGGGTTGGCACTGAAGCTTTCTTT,CSSSLAGQGVGTEAFF
-,-,TRBV6-1,TRBJ1-5,TGTGCCAGCAGTGAATCGGGCCGGCAGGGAGGAGGAGGAACAGGCAATCAGCCCCAGCATTTT,CASSESGRQGGGGTGNQPQHF
TRBD2,-,TRBV7-3,TRBJ2-5,TGTGCCAGCAGCTTGACTAGCGGGGGTTTGGAGACCCAGTACTTC,CASSLTSGGLETQYF
TRBD1,once,TRBV29-1,TRBJ2-5,TGCAGCGTCCGGACAGGCTTAGAGACCCAGTACTTC,CSVRTGLETQYF
-,-,TRBV10-2,TRBJ1-1,TGCGCCAGCAGTGAACAGAAGAACACTGAAGCTTTCTTT,CASSEQKNTEAFF
-,few,TRBV2,TRBJ1-2,TGTGCCAGCGGCAGGGAACATGGCTACACCTTC,CASGREHGYTF
-,-,TRBV6-5,TRBJ2-7,TGTGCCAGCACGCGAGGTGCAAACTCCTACGAGCAGTACTTC,CASTRGANSYEQYF
-,once,TRBV11-2,TRBJ1-4,TGTGCCAGCAGCTTAGCGAGCATCACTAATGAAAAACTGTTTTTT,CASSLASITNEKLFF
TRBD1,-,TRBV7-9,TRBJ2-5,TGTGCCAGCAGCTTGTACAGGGGCGAAGAGACCCAGTACTTC,CASSLYRGEETQYF
-,few,TRBV7-9,TRBJ2-6,TGTGCCAGCAGCCCGAGACAGGGACTCCGCAATGGGGCCAACGTCCTGACTTTC,CASSPRQGLRNGANVLTF
-,-,TRBV2,TRBJ1-2,TGTGCCAGCAGTGAAGCAGTAGGACTCGGTGGCTACACCTTC,CASSEAVGLGGYTF
-,-,TRBV18,TRBJ1-2,TGTGCCAGCTCAGCCAACGACAGGACCTACTATGGCTACACCTTC,CASSANDRTYYGYTF
-,-,TRBV19,TRBJ1-5,TGTGCCAGTAGTATACCCGCACTCTATCAGCCCCAGCATTTT,CASSIPALYQPQHF
-,-,TRBV11-2,TRBJ1-1,TGTGCCATCACCAGGGATTTCACTGAAGCTTTCTTT,CAITRDFTEAFF
TRBD1,-,TRBV2,TRBJ2-7,TGTGCCAGCATCCGACAGGGCCTCGGCGAGCAGTACTTC,CASIRQGLGEQYF
-,-,TRBV25-1,TRBJ2-7,TGTGCCAGCAGTAGCGGTCCGTACGAGCAGTACTTC,CASSSGPYEQYF
TRBD2,-,TRBV7-8,TRBJ2-3,TGTGCCAGCAGCTTGCCCATTACCGGGGGGGCTGCAGATACGCAGTATTTT,CASSLPITGGAADTQYF
TRBD2,-,TRBV29-1,TRBJ2-1,TGTTGCGGGGGGCCCTACAATGAGCAGTTCTTC,CCGGPYNEQFF
TRBD2,-,TRBV18,TRBJ2-3,TGTGCCAGCTCACTTGGCGGGGGGGCCAAAGATACGCAGTATTTT,CASSLGGGAKDTQYF
TRBD1,-,TRBV28,TRBJ2-7,TGTGCCAGCAACACTCGACAGGGCCCCTCCTCCTACGAGCAGTACTTC,CASNTRQGPSSYEQYF
TRBD2,few,TRBV6-6,TRBJ2-1,TGTGCCAGCAGTTCCGGGACTAGAAACTACAATGAGCAGTTCTTC,CASSSGTRNYNEQFF
TRBD2,few,TRBV4-1,TRBJ2-3,TGCGCCAGCAGCCAACCGGGGAGACTAGCGGGGGGGCCAGACCCAGATACGCAGTATTTT,CASSQPGRLAGGPDPDTQYF
TRBD1,-,TRBV7-2,TRBJ1-1,TGTGCCAGCAGCTTATCCAGGGGGCAAACTGAAGCTTTCTTT,CASSLSRGQTEAFF